These 16 T cell receptor beta chains were sequenced from one sample in a study of tissue T cells after allogeneic stem cell transplantation. The data were produced by immunoSEQ multiplex PCR, yet TCRdb's version contains in-frame clones alone and is incomplete. The sample lists some 6,000 clones; approximately 58% were seen once. The source was tissue from the jejunum, collected at autopsy. The receptors originated from a male donor aged 60 or older with lung cancer.

The CDR3 sequence: CASSLALRQGNGYTF. The CDR3 nucleotides are TGTGCCAGCAGCTTAGCGCTTCGGCAGGGCAATGGCTACACCTTC. This chain connects TRBV7-2 to TRBJ1-2, with D maybe TRBD1 (5 bases). Trimming took off 0 bases at V and 6 bases at J, with 14 bases between the two ends. The germline V gene has CDR1 SGHTA and CDR2 FQGNSA. The CDR3 sequence is 15 residues long.

A single count supports this clone. This rearrangement joins TRBV7-6 to TRBJ2-7; the D gene is possibly TRBD2 (6 bases). The ends were cut back, 5 bases at V and 4 bases at J, with 24 bases in the middle. The CDR3 contains 17 residues. The V gene's germline CDR1 is SGHVS and CDR2 FNYEAQ. The CDR3 reads CASSPLSGEALGYEQYF. As DNA, the CDR3 is TGTGCCAGCAGCCCACTGTCGGGGGAGGCGCTAGGATACGAGCAGTACTTC.

V is TRBV10-3 and J is TRBJ2-2, with 11 bases lining up with TRBD2. V gave up 7 bases and J gave up 4 bases; unmatched junction bases: 8. Looked up from germline, CDR1 is ENHRY and CDR2 is SYGVKD. The CDR3 extends over 16 amino acids. The CDR3 protein is CAIKPHGTSGTGELFF. The CDR3 coding sequence is TGTGCCATCAAGCCCCACGGGACTAGCGGCACCGGGGAGCTGTTTTTT.

The genes are TRBV5-1 and TRBJ2-5; 9 nucleotides align to TRBD2. V shed 4 bases, J shed 5 bases, and the junction held 6 bases outside the gene matches. Looked up from germline, CDR1 is SGHRS and CDR2 is YFSETQ. CDR3 length: 14 residues. The CDR3 here is CASSIGTSLETQYF. CDR3 nucleotides: TGCGCCAGCAGCATTGGGACTAGCTTGGAGACCCAGTACTTC.

This rearrangement joins TRBV3-1 (or the pseudogene TRBV3-2) to TRBJ2-5; 13 bases match TRBD2. Germline CDR1 LGHDT, CDR2 YNNKEL (reference sequence). CDR3 length: 15 amino acids. The V and J ends lost 2 bases and 7 bases, in that order; junction bases with no gene match: 4. CDR3 sequence (DNA): TGTGCCAGCAGCCAAACTAGCGGGGGGGCTTGGACCCAGTACTTC. Its translation: CASSQTSGGAWTQYF.

This chain uses TRBV28 with TRBJ2-3; D ambiguous. Per the germline V gene, CDR1 is MDHEN and CDR2 is SYDVKM. V lost 8 bases to trimming and J lost 0 bases, with 6 bases between them. This CDR3 has 12 amino acids. In DNA, the CDR3 is TGTGCCAGCCGGGCAAGCACAGATACGCAGTATTTT. This gives the protein CASRASTDTQYF.

The chain employs TRBV30 and TRBJ2-3, with a weak D call TRBD1 (6 bases). This CDR3 comprises 13 residues. Deletions cut 0 bases from V and 5 bases from J, with 9 bases between. Germline V CDR1 and CDR2: GTSNPN, SVGIG (reference sequence). CDR3: CAWSVKGGDTQYF. DNA for the CDR3: TGTGCCTGGAGTGTAAAAGGGGGAGATACGCAGTATTTT.

The rearrangement links TRBV30 to TRBJ2-7, with D possibly being TRBD1 (6 bases). Trimming took 2 bases from V and 9 from J, leaving 17 bases between them. Germline CDR1 and CDR2: GTSNPN and SVGIG (reference sequence). The CDR3 sequence is 13 residues long. The CDR3 bases are TGTGCCTGGAGTCCACAGACAGGTCGGGGGCAGTACTTC. This sequence encodes CAWSPQTGRGQYF.

The chain carries TRBV19 and TRBJ2-1; D ambiguous. V lost 2 bases, J lost 2 bases, and 7 bases lay in between. This CDR3 is built from 14 residues. Germline V gene lookup returns CDR1 LNHDA and CDR2 SQIVND (reference sequence). The CDR3 loop reads CASSILGPYNEQFF. CDR3 sequence (DNA): TGTGCCAGTAGTATACTGGGTCCCTACAATGAGCAGTTCTTC. The complete variable domain, with remaining parts taken from reference TRBV19 and TRBJ2-1, reads DGGITQSPKYLFRKEGQNVTLSCEQNLNHDAMYWYRQDPGQGLRLIYYSQIVNDFQKGDIAEGYSVSREKKESFPLTVTSAQKNPTAFYLCASSILGPYNEQFFGPGTRLTVL.

CDR3 nucleotides: TGTGCCACCAGTAATCCAGGGGCCGAGCAGTACTTC. Its protein is CATSNPGAEQYF. This chain links TRBV24-1 with TRBJ2-7; a weak D match, TRBD1 (6 bases). The CDR3 covers 12 residues. Germline loops: CDR1 KGHDR, CDR2 SFDVKD. V was clipped by 6 bases and J by 6 bases, with 11 bases between them.

This clone is medium-sized in the sample. V and J are TRBV28 and TRBJ1-5; perhaps TRBD1 as D (5 bases). The V gene's germline CDR1 is MDHEN and CDR2 SYDVKM. The CDR3 has 13 residues. Trimming took 2 bases from V and 7 from J, leaving 9 bases between them. The CDR3 DNA reads TGTGCCAGCAGTTTACCGGGGCGGCAGCCCCAGCATTTT. Amino acids: CASSLPGRQPQHF.

The chain has TRBV11-3 and TRBJ2-1; D is unresolved. The CDR3 loop spans 15 amino acids. The germline CDR1 and CDR2 sequences are SGHNT and YENEEA. V was shortened by 1 base and J by 2 bases, with 9 bases between the two germline ends. Here the CDR3 reads CASSLVSGAYNEQFF. CDR3 DNA sequence: TGTGCCAGCAGCTTAGTCTCCGGAGCCTACAATGAGCAGTTCTTC.

The rearrangement uses TRBV30 and TRBJ1-3; no clear D gene. Trimming pared 5 bases from V and 0 bases from J, leaving 8 bases between. CDR3 length equals 13 residues. The V gene's germline CDR1 is GTSNPN and CDR2 SVGIG (reference sequence). The CDR3 DNA follows: TGTGCCTGGGGCAGGTTCTCTGGAAACACCATATATTTT. Encoded protein: CAWGRFSGNTIYF.

V and J are TRBV14 and TRBJ2-5; D unresolved. V was cut by 4 bases and J by 4 bases, with 13 bases left in between. Germline V gene data show CDR1 as SGHDN and CDR2 as FVKESK. This CDR3 comprises 14 residues. CDR3: CASSLTDGRETQYF. The CDR3 DNA is TGTGCCAGCAGCCTAACGGACGGCAGAGAGACCCAGTACTTC.

The rearrangement joins TRBV15 to TRBJ2-5; 7 bases match TRBD1. J was trimmed by 2 bases and V by 7 bases; bases with no gene match: 4. The CDR3 is 13 residues long. Looked up from germline, CDR1 is LNHNV and CDR2 is YYDKDF (reference sequence). CDR3 coding DNA: TGTGCCACCAATACAGGGGAACAAGAGACCCAGTACTTC. It is translated as CATNTGEQETQYF.

The genes are TRBV7-2 and TRBJ2-1; no reliable D call. The CDR3 spans 13 residues. The V end lost 5 bases, the J end lost 4 bases, and 9 bases lay between the germline ends. Germline CDR1 SGHTA, CDR2 FQGNSA. CDR3 bases: TGTGCCAGCAGCAGCTATCGTTACAATGAGCAGTTCTTC. It codes for CASSSYRYNEQFF. Variable domain in full (rest from reference TRBV7-2 and TRBJ2-1): GAGVSQSPSNKVTEKGKDVELRCDPISGHTALYWYRQSLGQGLEFLIYFQGNSAPDKSGLPSDRFSAERTGGSVSTLTIQRTQQEDSAVYLCASSSYRYNEQFFGPGTRLTVL.